The 10 T cell receptor beta chains presented below share a single source sample, sequenced in a study of regulatory and conventional T cells in RAG deficiency. Sequenced by immunoSEQ multiplex PCR; TCRdb stores in-frame clones only, minus some. Found here are 7,000 to 8,500 clones, roughly 92% of them singletons; the top ten hold approximately 1.5%. Genomic DNA came from blood regulatory T cells gated CD4+ CD25-high CD127-low. The data were also submitted as part of a second study, on regulatory T cells. This second study notes: Amplification used 52 TRBV primers and 13 TRBJ primers.

The sequencing sample was made of CD127- CD25+ CD4+ Tregs sorted from blood. The origin of the receptors is a human donor in good health.

The CDR3 loop is CASSRRGFLYNEQFF. Here the CDR3 DNA reads TGTGCCAGTAGCCGTAGGGGATTTCTATACAATGAGCAGTTCTTC. This chain uses TRBV19 with TRBJ2-1; maybe TRBD1 (5 bases). Trimming stripped 6 bases from V and 4 bases from J, with 16 bases between. The CDR3 runs to 15 residues. CDR1 and CDR2 (germline): LNHDA, SQIVND (reference sequence). The variable domain in full, with the rest retrieved from reference TRBV19 and TRBJ2-1, is DGGITQSPKYLFRKEGQNVTLSCEQNLNHDAMYWYRQDPGQGLRLIYYSQIVNDFQKGDIAEGYSVSREKKESFPLTVTSAQKNPTAFYLCASSRRGFLYNEQFFGPGTRLTVL.

The genes are TRBV10-3 and TRBJ2-2; the D is unclear. CDR1 is ENHRY and CDR2 is SYGVKD in the germline V gene. The germline V and J ends were trimmed by 0 bases and 2 bases, with 13 bases remaining between them. The CDR3 contains 17 residues. The CDR3 here is CAISESLGQQNTGELFF. The DNA of the CDR3 is TGTGCCATCAGTGAGTCGTTGGGCCAACAAAACACCGGGGAGCTGTTTTTT.

Only a few counts were recorded for this clone. The chain joins TRBV6-5 to TRBJ1-3; 7 bases map to TRBD1. The V and J ends lost 4 bases and 0 bases, in that order; junction bases with no gene match: 0. The CDR3 spans 14 residues. From germline, CDR1 is MNHEY and CDR2 SVGAGI. Here the CDR3 reads CASSWDSSGNTIYF. The CDR3 nucleotides read TGTGCCAGCAGTTGGGACAGCTCTGGAAACACCATATATTTT.

The genes are TRBV4-1 and TRBJ2-7; unclear D gene. Germline lookup yields CDR1 MGHRA and CDR2 YSYEKL. The CDR3 contains 13 residues. The V gene lost 2 bases and the J gene lost 1 base, with 6 bases spanning the gap. The CDR3 region has the DNA TGCGCCAGCAGCCAACAGGTTTCCTACGAGCAGTACTTC. This gives the protein CASSQQVSYEQYF.

The chain employs TRBV18 and TRBJ2-6; D possibly corresponds to TRBD1 (6 bases). CDR1 is KGHSH, CDR2 LQKENI, per germline. Trimming cost V 4 bases and J 3 bases, with 13 bases left between them. There are 16 residues in the CDR3. The DNA for the CDR3 is TGTGCCAGCTCACTCAAGACAGGTAGTGGGGCCAACGTCCTGACTTTC. This codes for CASSLKTGSGANVLTF.

The V call is TRBV14, the J call TRBJ2-7; D possibly corresponds to TRBD1 (6 bases). V shed 0 bases and J shed 3 bases, with 18 bases lying between them. The CDR3 runs to 17 residues. Per the germline V gene, CDR1 is SGHDN and CDR2 is FVKESK. In DNA form, the CDR3 reads TGTGCCAGCAGCCAAGAGGGCATGGGGACACGGAGCTACGAGCAGTACTTC. Amino acids: CASSQEGMGTRSYEQYF.

The chain couples TRBV30 to TRBJ1-6; D uncertain. V shed 4 bases and J shed 0 bases, with 19 bases lying between them. This CDR3 region has 18 residues. The germline V gene encodes CDR1 GTSNPN and CDR2 SVGIG (reference sequence). The CDR3 nucleotides read TGTGCCTGGACCGGCAGGCCAACAATGAGCTCCTATAATTCACCCCTCCACTTT. Translated, it gives CAWTGRPTMSSYNSPLHF.

This rearrangement joins TRBV5-1 to TRBJ2-1, with 14 bases fitting TRBD2. The CDR3 consists of 17 residues. The junction had 8 bases not matched to a gene; V was cut back by 3 bases and J by 6 bases. CDR1 and CDR2 (germline): SGHRS, YFSETQ. The CDR3 DNA is TGCGCCAGCAGCTCCGGGACTAGCGGGAGCAGAGGCAATGAGCAGTTCTTC. Translation gives CASSSGTSGSRGNEQFF. The full variable domain, completed using reference TRBV5-1 and TRBJ2-1, is KAGVTQTPRYLIKTRGQQVTLSCSPISGHRSVSWYQQTPGQGLQFLFEYFSETQRNKGNFPGRFSGRQFSNSRSEMNVSTLELGDSALYLCASSSGTSGSRGNEQFFGPGTRLTVL.

V gene TRBV19 combines with J gene TRBJ2-3, with TRBD1 matching over 7 bases. CDR3 length equals 14 residues. V was pared by 7 bases and J by 2 bases, with 6 bases of the junction left unmatched. CDR1 and CDR2 (germline): LNHDA, SQIVND (reference sequence). CDR3 in DNA: TGTGCCAGTACCGGGACAGCCCTCACAGATACGCAGTATTTT. Its protein is CASTGTALTDTQYF.

The rearrangement joins TRBV27 to TRBJ2-5, with 11 positions matching TRBD2. CDR1 is MNHEY, CDR2 SMNVEV, per germline (reference sequence). V shed 5 bases and J 2 bases; nucleotides not matched to a gene: 13. The CDR3 has 18 residues. CDR3: CASSPKQLAGAWQETQYF. In DNA, the CDR3 is TGTGCCAGCAGTCCCAAACAACTAGCGGGAGCTTGGCAAGAGACCCAGTACTTC.